Sequencing of this T cell receptor (beta chain) was carried out in a study of vaccination effects on CD4 cells after COVID-19. Using viral peptide pools, the ViraFEST assay grew out antigen-specific CD4+ T cells prior to sequencing. Scientists isolated CD4+ T cells after a roughly 9-day culture period ended. Convalescent patients had PCR-confirmed SARS-CoV-2 infection between March and December 2020. In its sample, this clone was seen once. As yet, its antigen is unknown. Some clones are missing from TCRdb's copy, which holds only in-frame ones; the method was immunoSEQ multiplex PCR. Here the sample spans 42,000 or so clones, approximately 72% being singletons. The germline CDR1 and CDR2 sequences are SEHNR and FQNEAQ (reference sequence). The CDR3 contains 14 residues. V was clipped by 6 bases and J by 0 bases, with 11 bases between them.

The sequenced sample was CD4+ T cells from PBMCs cultured with a peptide pool, obtained before COVID-19 vaccination. The source of this sequence is a human donor who had a prior SARS-CoV-2 infection. This rearrangement joins TRBV7-9 to TRBJ1-1; D is possibly TRBD1 (5 bases). The CDR3 DNA is TGTGCCAGCAGACGGTTACAGGTGAACACTGAAGCTTTCTTT. Its translation: CASRRLQVNTEAFF.